This T cell receptor (beta chain) was captured by sequencing in a study of tumor and adjacent non-tumor tissue in lung cancer (dated by TCRdb to the late 2010s). Regarding the study in general: Of the cohort, eleven to twelve patients had adenocarcinoma, 2 had squamous cell carcinoma and 1 had small cell lung cancer. Ages among the roughly 15 patients ranged from roughly 31 to 85 years, there were 10 men and 5 women, and disease was at TNM stage I to III. Sequencing generated a total of some 130 million productive TCRbeta reads, averaging roughly 4.2 million reads per sample. The study compared bulk TCRbeta repertoires from lung tumor tissue and matched distant non-tumor lung tissue of some 16 lung cancer patients. For each patient, one tumor sample and one normal lung sample were taken, giving 25 to 30 paired specimens that underwent TCRbeta CDR3 sequencing.

Overall study outcomes, separate from this receptor: Only about 15 patients were in the cohort, and the authors stated that larger samples and more detailed clinical data are needed. Peripheral blood was not sequenced, so blood TCRbeta repertoires were not examined in the lung cancer patients of the study. TCR diversity was significantly higher in younger patients, and higher tumor TCR diversity was associated with shorter overall and disease-free survival. In normal lung, the top 100 clones accounted for a significantly larger cumulative share of the repertoire than in tumor tissue. Tumor tissue showed significantly greater TCR diversity (inverse Simpson) than normal lung tissue (about 400 vs 150, P = 0.0075, Mann-Whitney U test). Neither the sequencing platform nor unique molecular identifiers are named or mentioned anywhere in the methods.

The CDR3 measures 15 amino acids from cysteine to phenylalanine. The retained sequence is limited to the CDR3, 45 bases, with the frame set at the first base. CDR1 is given as PRHDT and CDR2 as FYEKMQ, both from the germline V gene (reference sequence). After removal of 2 bases from V and 9 bases from J, the junction retains 9 bases not matched to a gene. RNA was extracted from bulk unsorted tissue and checked for quality with a NanoDrop ND-1000 and an Agilent 2100. Donors were newly diagnosed lung cancer patients admitted for thoracic surgery in China between August and November 2014, without prior chemotherapy. The study excluded patients who had received radiotherapy or chemotherapy before or who had another cancer at the same time. Pieces of surgical tissue measuring about 1-2 cm3 were kept in RNAlater solution and stored at -80 degrees C until use. The library was prepared using multiplex PCR. For sequencing, an Illumina HiSeq 2500 was employed. Following protocols modified from ARM-PCR, the researchers constructed TCRbeta libraries through three rounds of nested PCR with primers (Table S4). PCR products of 200-500 bp were gel-excised and purified with the QIAquick gel extraction kit before sequencing. The original methods were these. Reads were cleaned with Trimmomatic, merged with FLASH into complete CDR3 sequences, and assigned to V(D)J germline segments with MiTCR. VDJtools was used to compute clonal diversity as the inverse Simpson's index. In-frame sequences without a premature stop codon were defined as productive reads. TCRdb redid the processing of the public reads, applying fastp at Q25 and MiXCR, and retained in-frame beta chains. Rows are unified per CDR3 protein, each entry keeping the most common DNA and genes. What appears here as the V and J calls and clone size reflects TCRdb's work, not the paper's. This sample gives about 93,000 distinct CDR3 sequences in total; less than 75% of them show up just once. Roughly 18% of the sample comes from the top ten.

This clonotype was found many times. There is no known antigen for this receptor. No qualities accompany the bases; no much larger clone lies one base away. This chain joins TRBV13 to TRBJ2-1, with 8 bases matching TRBD1. The sequenced material came from lung tumor tissue. The clonotype comes from a man in his fifties or sixties with non-small cell lung cancer. Here the CDR3 is given as CASSLPSTGVGEQFF. In nucleotides, the sequence is TGTGCCAGCAGCTTACCATCGACAGGGGTGGGTGAGCAGTTCTTC.